This T cell receptor beta chain derives from a study of molecular identifiers for immune sequencing clone quantification. The study's findings and limits: Investigators reportedly could detect spiked Jurkat TCR RNA from one cell among about a million naive cells.

The authors sorted naive CD8 T cells as CD8+CD4-CCR7+CD45RA+. V was pared by 2 bases and J by 7 bases, with 12 bases between. CDR1 is LNHDA, CDR2 SQIVND, per germline (reference sequence). CDR3 length: 14 residues. This clonotype was seen at least ten times. Its antigen is unknown. TCRdb used MiXCR to reprocess the PCR reads, holding one entry per CDR3 protein. This table has roughly 90,000 distinct CDR3 sequences, around 20% appearing once. The source is a human donor in good health. Some libraries in this study had Jurkat cell RNA spiked in. The chain links TRBV19 to TRBJ1-5; weak D call: TRBD1 (6 bases). The sequenced sample was naive CD8+ T cells from blood, with Jurkat cell RNA spiked in. Documented subset: FACS-sorted CD8+CD4-CCR7+CD45RA+ naive T cells. Written as DNA, the CDR3 is TGTGCCAGTAGTATATGGGGGGCGAGGCAGCCCCAGCATTTT. It yields the protein CASSIWGARQPQHF.